This is a list of T cell receptor beta chains from one sample in a study of tumor-infiltrating lymphocytes in primary liver carcinoma. TCRdb independently ran MiXCR on the multiplex PCR reads; one entry per CDR3 protein. The sample includes 95,000 to 150,000 distinct CDR3 sequences, under 65% seen only once; the top ten take 7.5% to 9%. The sample comprised liver tumor tissue from sampling region 3. The receptor source for this set is a woman between 55 and 75 years old with primary liver carcinoma and hepatitis B virus infection. The CDR3 runs from the conserved cysteine through the conserved F or W. A D gene is named only where the DNA matches it firmly. Clone sizes are given selectively: once, few, many, or a class where the clone is expanded.

>17|-|TRBV11-2|TRBD2|TRBJ2-3
CASNRRLAGGPGDTQYF
TGTGCCAGCAACAGGAGACTAGCGGGAGGGCCCGGAGATACGCAGTATTTT
>17|-|TRBV4-2|-|TRBJ2-6
CASRTAHRDSGANVLTF
TGTGCCAGCAGGACAGCACACAGGGACTCTGGGGCCAACGTCCTGACGTTC
>14|many|TRBV12-5|TRBD2|TRBJ2-7
CASGRGLAGSEQYF
TGTGCTAGTGGCCGCGGACTAGCGGGAAGCGAGCAGTACTTC
>14|-|TRBV11-1|-|TRBJ2-2
CVRRPSLDTGELFF
TGTGTCAGAAGACCGAGTCTTGACACCGGGGAGCTGTTTTTT
>17|-|TRBV28|-|TRBJ2-3
CARSTPVPGFNLDTQYF
TGTGCCAGAAGCACGCCCGTCCCAGGGTTTAATCTAGATACGCAGTATTTT
>15|-|TRBV24-1|TRBD1|TRBJ2-1
CATSTYRGLNNEQLF
TGTGCCACCAGTACCTACAGGGGGCTAAACAATGAGCAGTTGTTC
>13|few|TRBV11-2|-|TRBJ2-1
CAGSLGLTNGQFF
TGTGCCGGCAGCTTAGGACTTACCAATGGGCAGTTCTTC
>14|-|TRBV11-1|-|TRBJ2-2
CTSRPSLDTRELCF
TGTACCAGCAGACCGAGCCTTGACACCCGGGAGCTGTGTTTT
>18|-|TRBV11-2|-|TRBJ2-2
CANSLVWGDPKDTGELFF
TGTGCCAACAGCTTAGTTTGGGGGGACCCCAAGGATACTGGTGAGCTGTTTTTT
>14|-|TRBV11-3|-|TRBJ2-2
CAGRGTRATGELFF
TGTGCCGGCAGGGGAACTAGGGCAACCGGGGAGTTGTTTTTT
>15|many|TRBV6-6|-|TRBJ2-1
CASSIGSFGRNEQFF
TGTGCCAGCAGTATAGGGAGTTTTGGGCGCAATGAGCAGTTCTTC
>14|-|TRBV10-3|-|TRBJ2-1
CAISERNSGPGQFF
TGTGCCATCAGTGAGCGAAATAGCGGTCCTGGACAGTTCTTC
>18|-|TRBV11-2|TRBD1|TRBJ1-4
CASSPTGTTRATNGKPFF
TGTGCCAGCAGCCCGACAGGGACCACTCGAGCAACTAATGGAAAACCGTTTTTT
>14|many|TRBV29-1|-|TRBJ2-3
CSVDLERGTDTQYF
TGCAGCGTTGATCTCGAAAGGGGCACAGATACGCAGTATTTT
>13|-|TRBV7-9|-|TRBJ2-2
CAFSPGNTGELFF
TGTGCCTTTTCCCCGGGGAACACCGGGGAGCTGTTTTTT
>16|many|TRBV5-1|TRBD2|TRBJ2-7
CASSSHLGGSSYEQYF
TGCGCCAGCAGCTCTCACTTGGGCGGGAGCTCCTACGAGCAGTACTTC
>14|-|TRBV11-3|TRBD2|TRBJ2-2
CPSGAGGPTGELFF
TGCCCCAGCGGTGCGGGGGGACCGACCGGGGAGCTGTTTTTT
>16|many|TRBV6-6|-|TRBJ1-2
CASSYSSRGSLYGYTF
TGTGCCAGCAGTTACTCGAGTAGGGGGTCCCTCTATGGCTACACCTTC
>14|-|TRBV20-1|-|TRBJ2-1
CSAPPRGAYNEQFF
TGCAGTGCCCCGCCCCGAGGGGCTTACAATGAGCAGTTCTTC
>15|-|TRBV11-2|TRBD1|TRBJ2-3
CASSFTGETTDTQYF
TGCGCGAGCAGCTTTACAGGGGAAACTACAGATACGCAGTATTTT
>15|-|TRBV29-1|TRBD2|TRBJ2-1
CSIAGTSNSYNEQFF
TGCAGCATTGCCGGGACTAGCAACTCCTACAATGAGCAATTCTTC
>15|-|TRBV21-1|-|TRBJ2-7
CASSKKIHLLREQYF
TGTGCCAGCAGCAAAAAAATACACCTGTTGCGGGAGCAGTACTTC
>14|once|TRBV20-1|TRBD2|TRBJ2-7
CSANTSGKSYEQYF
TGCAGTGCTAACACTAGCGGGAAATCCTACGAGCAGTACTTC
>15|-|TRBV7-8|-|TRBJ2-7
CASSPLIGNTYEQYF
TGTGCCAGCAGCCCACTCATAGGGAATACCTACGAGCAGTACTTC
>15|many|TRBV12-3/TRBV12-4|-|TRBJ2-7
CASSPRGSISHEQYF
TGTGCCAGCAGCCCACGGGGATCCATTTCCCACGAGCAGTACTTC
>16|few|TRBV6-6|-|TRBJ1-1
CASSYPNGGISTEALF
TGTGCCAGCAGTTACCCTAACGGGGGGATAAGCACTGAAGCTCTCTTT
>13|-|TRBV28|-|TRBJ2-7
CASSQRGGDEQYF
TGTGCCAGCAGCCAGCGTGGAGGGGACGAGCAGTACTTC
>15|-|TRBV5-4|TRBD1|TRBJ1-5
CANSLGTGDNQPQHF
TGTGCCAACAGCTTGGGGACAGGGGACAACCAGCCCCAGCATTTT
>14|many|TRBV4-1|-|TRBJ2-7
CASSHRAVSYEQYF
TGCGCCAGCAGCCACAGGGCAGTTTCCTACGAGCAGTACTTC
>13|-|TRBV29-1|-|TRBJ1-2
CSAEEGDPYGYTF
TGCAGCGCCGAGGAAGGGGATCCCTATGGCTATACCTTC
>15|-|TRBV5-4|TRBD1|TRBJ1-2
CVGSQPTGGGYGYTF
TGTGTCGGCAGCCAACCCACAGGGGGGGGCTATGGCTACACCTTC
>15|-|TRBV11-2|-|TRBJ2-1
CFSSLTSSSTGEQFF
TGTTTCAGCAGCTTAACATCATCGTCCACGGGGGAGCAGTTCTTC
>17|many|TRBV14|-|TRBJ2-4
CASSPHGGGLAKNIQYF
TGTGCCAGCAGCCCCCACGGGGGCGGCCTCGCCAAAAACATTCAGTACTTC
>15|-|TRBV6-1|-|TRBJ1-5
CASSYADNSNQPLHF
TGTGCCAGCAGTTATGCCGATAATAGCAATCAGCCACTGCATTTT
>16|-|TRBV6-1|TRBD2|TRBJ2-3
CASRGLAGVGRNTQYF
TGTGCCAGCAGGGGACTAGCGGGGGTAGGGCGGAATACGCAGTATTTT
>14|few|TRBV5-5|-|TRBJ2-2
CACSLDSFSGELFF
TGTGCCTGCAGCTTGGACAGTTTTTCTGGGGAGCTGTTTTTT
>14|-|TRBV18|-|TRBJ2-5
CASSPFGGQETQYF
TGTGCCAGCTCACCATTCGGGGGCCAAGAGACCCAGTACTTC
>17|-|TRBV12-3/TRBV12-4|TRBD1|TRBJ1-2
CDSRGYTGQGAIYGYTF
TGTGACAGCAGGGGCTATACGGGGCAGGGGGCGATCTATGGCTACACCTTC
>16|-|TRBV6-2/TRBV6-3|TRBD1|TRBJ2-3
CVSRYSGQDNTDTQYF
TGTGTCAGCAGATACTCGGGACAGGACAACACAGATACGCAGTATTTT